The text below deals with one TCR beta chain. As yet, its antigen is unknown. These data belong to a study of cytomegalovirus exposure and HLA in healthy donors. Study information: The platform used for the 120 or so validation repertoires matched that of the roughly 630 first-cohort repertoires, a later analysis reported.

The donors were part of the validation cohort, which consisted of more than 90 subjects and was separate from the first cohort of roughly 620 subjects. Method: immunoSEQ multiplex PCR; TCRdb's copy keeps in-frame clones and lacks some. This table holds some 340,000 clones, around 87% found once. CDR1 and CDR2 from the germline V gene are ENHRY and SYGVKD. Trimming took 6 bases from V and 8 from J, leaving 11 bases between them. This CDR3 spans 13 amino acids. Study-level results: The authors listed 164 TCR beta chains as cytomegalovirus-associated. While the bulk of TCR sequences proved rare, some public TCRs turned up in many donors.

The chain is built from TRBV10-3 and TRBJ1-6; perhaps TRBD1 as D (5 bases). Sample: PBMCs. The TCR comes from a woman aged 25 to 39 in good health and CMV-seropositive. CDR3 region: CAIRNRSDSPLHF. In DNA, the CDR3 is TGTGCCATCAGGAACAGGTCGGATTCACCCCTCCACTTT.